This T cell receptor (beta chain) was retrieved from a study of shared clonotypes between healthy human individuals (dated by TCRdb to 2020 to 2021). A note on the overall study: A few men and two women, aged 18 to 49 years, made up the cohort. Leukapheresis yielded between about 0.9 and 8.9 billion PBMCs per donor. Libraries were prepared and TCR repertoires were sequenced by different laboratories using diverse techniques, in order to increase sequencing depth and limit assay-specific biases. To estimate repertoire size and how much clonotypes are shared between individuals, the study performed deep sequencing of blood TCR repertoires from about five healthy adults. Per donor, three plates each were used for CD4 naive and CD4 memory, two for CD8 naive, and one for CD8 memory.

Using the deep immunoSEQ assay, multiplex PCR amplified TCR CDR3 regions from genomic DNA. Genomic DNA extracted from each cell subset was distributed evenly over all wells of several immunoSEQ 96-well plates, and each plate served as one replicate. Each replicate PCR for sorted subsets received 200 ng genomic DNA, equal to tens of thousands of T cell genomes. Purified libraries were measured with a Qubit 3.0 fluorometer, size-checked on a Bioanalyzer 2100, and measured again with the KAPA Library Quantification kit. A separate single-read 150-cycle Illumina NextSeq 550 flow cell was used to sequence each immunoSEQ 96-well plate. In the original analysis: The immunoSEQ output contained only junctional sequences without quality scores, so filtering could not match that applied to full-length reads. Sequences were annotated with PyIR, a Python wrapper for IgBLAST v1.9, and V/J genes and CDR3 were assigned using IMGT germline references. Reads were filtered out if the reads had weak V/J assignments (E-value above 1e-6), no CDR3, stop codons, out-of-frame junctions, or ambiguous translated residues. V3J clonotypes were defined as sequences sharing an identical inferred V gene, J gene, and CDR3 amino acid sequence. Percentage overlap between repertoires was computed as shared unique clonotypes divided by the size of the smaller repertoire. Repertoire richness was assessed with RTK rarefaction, the Chao1 estimator, and Recon v2.1 estimates of unobserved clonotypes. For all TCRbeta clonotypes obtained by the gDNA method from a few donors, generation probabilities were computed with OLGA. TCRdb limited this immuneACCESS table to in-frame rearrangements with V and J called. A share of clones is missing; checked studies link under half to unresolved V genes, and the rest is unexplained. V and J calls and clone size are copied from that table; D and trimming were computed from the DNA. This sample comprises some 680,000 clones, 55% to 85% of them detected only once. In total, the top ten clones hold under 2% of the sample.

Concerning this clone itself: The target of this receptor is not known. One base away there is no much larger clone; base qualities are not given.

V loses 2 bases, J loses 3 bases, and the germline ends lie 16 bases apart. CDR1 and CDR2 are drawn from the germline V gene: MDHEN, SYDVKM. From the cysteine up to the phenylalanine, the CDR3 has a length of 16 residues. The entry retains the CDR3 DNA only, 48 bases that are in frame from base 1. The donors were healthy, HIV-negative adults with no recently reported acute infections or vaccinations. Every donor was a Caucasian adult residing in Nashville, Tennessee, USA. CD4+ T cells were enriched by magnetic negative selection; naive cells were then positively selected on CD45RA, and the negative fraction formed the memory subset. After blood collection by leukapheresis, PBMCs were isolated using Ficoll-Histopaque density gradient centrifugation and then cryopreserved in the vapor phase of liquid nitrogen. Analytical flow cytometry was used to check the purity and quantity of every magnetically sorted T cell population. From each sorted fraction, genomic DNA was isolated and quantified by UV absorbance on a Nanodrop 2000c.

Paper-wide results and their limitations: Sampling was limited to blood, and TCR repertoires in tissue likely differ from TCR repertoires in blood. Rarefaction of sorted-subset datasets indicated incomplete sequencing despite the large sequencing depth. Across a few donors, around 5% of naive CD4, 3.5% of naive CD8, 2% to 2.5% of memory CD4, and over 0.35% of memory CD8 clonotypes were shared. Higher generation probabilities were observed for clonotypes shared by all four sorted-subset donors than for non-shared clonotypes. Pairwise subsampling indicated that sequencing depth was expected to affect the degree of clonotype sharing among donors. Naive subsets generally had larger estimated clonotype richness than memory subsets did. Because the study included only a small number of donors, the genetic and exposure-history diversity represented was limited.

The clonotype was recovered from a woman under 40 in good health. The sample taken for sequencing was memory CD4+ T cells sorted from blood. The cell subset or site label on this specimen signifies: CD45RA-negative fraction. The rearranged segments are TRBV28 and TRBJ1-2, with the D gene not confidently named. The DNA sequence reads TGTGCCAGCAGTTTAGGACCCCCGTCTGGTTACTATGGCTACACCTTC. It is translated as CASSLGPPSGYYGYTF.